What follows are 29 T cell receptor beta chains derived from one specimen sequenced in a study of esophageal squamous cell carcinoma under preoperative chemotherapy. Time point indicated: before preoperative PTX-NDP chemotherapy. TCRdb passed the PCR reads through MiXCR, listing each CDR3 protein once. The table shows some 30,000 distinct CDR3 sequences, with less than 55% occurring only once. Sampling was conducted from a patient given preoperative chemotherapy. Receptor source: a human donor with esophageal squamous cell carcinoma. The donor label of this sample is uncertain.

On this clonotype itself: A junction end diverges from the germline sequence, so it may reflect a read error. This chain links TRBV12-3 or TRBV12-4 with TRBJ2-4; tentative D call: TRBD2 (7 bases). The CDR3 loop spans 14 amino acids. The DNA for the CDR3 is TGTGCGGGGCGCGGGGGCCGTCGCCGGAACATCCAGTACTTC. Translation: CAGRGGRRRNIQYF.

V usage is TRBV27 and J usage is TRBJ2-1; D is ambiguous. Per the germline V gene, CDR1 is MNHEY and CDR2 is SMNVEV (reference sequence). V was trimmed by 5 bases and J by 7 bases, leaving 6 bases between them. This CDR3 has 11 amino acids. CDR3 region: CASSLFNEQFF. CDR3 sequence (DNA): TGTGCCAGCAGTCTTTTTAATGAGCAGTTCTTC.

This clonotype was seen only once. Mismatch with germline at one junction end may stem from a read error. V is TRBV7-2 and J is TRBJ2-5; D could derive from TRBD1 or TRBD2 (5 bases each). The assigned J gene may be wrong: the sequence end matches TRBJ2-4 better. There are 14 residues in the CDR3. Germline CDR1 SGHTA, CDR2 FQGNSA. CDR3 sequence (DNA): TGTGCCGGCAGCCCGGGACGAGACAAAAACATTCAGTACTTC. Its translation is CAGSPGRDKNIQYF.

The J gene is TRBJ2-5, the V gene TRBV7-2; TRBD2 matches at 7 bases. The germline V gene encodes CDR1 SGHTA and CDR2 FQGNSA. Losses at the gene ends were 1 base for V and 5 bases for J; bases not matched to a gene: 4. This CDR3 has 14 amino acids. The CDR3 loop is CASSLVRGRETQYF. CDR3 sequence (DNA): TGTGCCAGCAGCTTAGTGCGGGGGAGGGAGACCCAGTACTTC. The variable domain in full, with the rest retrieved from reference TRBV7-2 and TRBJ2-5, is GAGVSQSPSNKVTEKGKDVELRCDPISGHTALYWYRQSLGQGLEFLIYFQGNSAPDKSGLPSDRFSAERTGGSVSTLTIQRTQQEDSAVYLCASSLVRGRETQYFGPGTRLLVL.

Many counts were recorded for this clonotype. This sequence joins TRBV7-3 and TRBJ2-1, with 12 bases that match TRBD1. Trimming took 0 bases from V and 5 from J; bases not matched to a gene: 8. The CDR3 extends over 18 amino acids. Germline CDR1 is SGHTA and CDR2 is FQGTGA. The CDR3 nucleotides read TGTGCCAGCAGCTTAACTCCACCGGGACAGGGGGCCAACAATGAGCAGTTCTTC. As protein: CASSLTPPGQGANNEQFF. Variable domain in full (rest from reference TRBV7-3 and TRBJ2-1): GAGVSQTPSNKVTEKGKYVELRCDPISGHTALYWYRQSLGQGPEFLIYFQGTGAADDSGLPNDRFFAVRPEGSVSTLKIQRTERGDSAVYLCASSLTPPGQGANNEQFFGPGTRLTVL.

This clonotype counts as medium-sized. The V and J genes are TRBV7-2 and TRBJ2-3; 8 bases agree with TRBD2. Germline CDR1 and CDR2: SGHTA and FQGNSA. The V gene end was trimmed by 5 bases and the J gene end by 1 base; junction bases not matched to a gene: 5. CDR3 length equals 15 residues. The CDR3 nucleotides are TGTGCCAGCAGCATAACTAGCGGCCGCACAGATACGCAGTATTTT. Protein: CASSITSGRTDTQYF.

The gene calls are TRBV7-9 and TRBJ2-5, with 7 bases lining up with TRBD1. The germline V gene has CDR1 SEHNR and CDR2 FQNEAQ (reference sequence). The CDR3 has 16 residues. Trimming cost V 3 bases and J 1 base; bases outside gene matches: 8. CDR3 residues: CASSLGFQGVQETQYF. In DNA, the CDR3 is TGTGCCAGCAGCTTGGGGTTCCAGGGGGTCCAAGAGACCCAGTACTTC.

This clonotype was counted only a few times. One end of the junction does not line up with germline, which may come from a read error. This chain connects TRBV7-3 to TRBJ2-5; TRBD2 might be the D (7 bases). The CDR3 has 17 residues. From germline, CDR1 is SGHTA and CDR2 FQGTGA. CDR3 DNA sequence: TGTGCCAGCAGCGCGGGGCCGGGGGGCCGTGACCAAGACACCCAGTACTTC. Translation gives CASSAGPGGRDQDTQYF.

This clonotype was detected a few times. At one end, the junction sequence differs from germline, possibly due to a read error. This chain uses TRBV6-1 with TRBJ2-3, with D possibly TRBD1 on 5 matching bases. The CDR3 is 16 amino acids. CDR1 MNHNS and CDR2 SASEGT come from the germline V gene. CDR3 residues: CASSEFWGSDTDTQYF. CDR3 DNA sequence: TGTGCCAGCAGTGAATTTTGGGGCAGCGACACAGATACGCAGTACTTT.

J is TRBJ1-6 and V is TRBV6-5; TRBD1 agrees at 9 bases. V lost 4 bases, J lost 6 bases, and 1 base stayed unmatched. CDR1 is MNHEY, CDR2 SVGAGI, per germline. The CDR3 totals 14 residues. Here the CDR3 DNA reads TGTGCCAGCAGTTTGGGACAGGGTAATTCACCCCTCCACTTT. It encodes CASSLGQGNSPLHF.

This clonotype was seen a handful of times. V is TRBV11-1 and J is TRBJ1-2; the D gene is possibly TRBD1 (6 bases). CDR1 and CDR2 (germline): SGHAT, FQDESV (reference sequence). Trimming pared 4 bases from V and 2 bases from J, leaving 11 bases between. The CDR3 sequence is 14 residues long. CDR3 region: CASSSTGQNYGYTF. CDR3 nucleotide sequence: TGTGCCAGCAGCTCCACAGGACAGAACTATGGCTACACCTTC.

On this clonotype: One junction end disagrees with the germline gene, perhaps due to a read error. This chain links TRBV7-6 with TRBJ2-5; 12 nucleotides agree with TRBD2. CDR3 length: 16 residues. CDR1 is SGHVS, CDR2 FNYEAQ, per germline. The CDR3 DNA is TGTGCCAGCAGCTTAGGGACTAGCGGGACGCAAGAGACCCAGCTTTTC. It is translated as CASSLGTSGTQETQLF.

As for this clonotype: No conserved phenylalanine or tryptophan ends this CDR3, so it is likely a read error. The DNA is omitted, as the CDR3 cannot be located on it reliably, and the CDR3 follows TCRdb's listing. The CDR3 protein is CASSLGTMEETQHS. The chain couples TRBV7-2 to TRBJ2-5. Looked up from germline, CDR1 is SGHTA and CDR2 is FQGNSA. The CDR3 sequence runs 14 residues, both termini included.

This clonotype was detected only a few times. V is TRBV28 and J is TRBJ2-1; 7 nucleotides line up with TRBD1. The tail of the sequence fits TRBJ2-7 better, so the J call may be wrong. The CDR3 runs to 14 residues. The germline gives CDR1 MDHEN, CDR2 SYDVKM. CDR3 DNA sequence: TGTGCCAGCAGATCCCCAGGGGGAGTACACGAGCAGTACTTC. This encodes CASRSPGGVHEQYF.

This chain uses TRBV12-3 or TRBV12-4 with TRBJ2-3, with 8 nucleotides matching TRBD1. The better agreement between TRBJ2-1 and the DNA end casts doubt on the J call. There are 13 residues in the CDR3. The CDR3 protein is CASSQGARNEQFF. The CDR3 DNA is TGTGCCAGCAGCCAGGGGGCGCGCAACGAGCAGTTCTTC.

A word on this clonotype: Mismatch with germline at one junction end may stem from a read error. The rearrangement links TRBV11-3 to TRBJ2-3; no firm D call. Germline V gene lookup returns CDR1 SGHNT and CDR2 YENEEA. There are 15 residues in the CDR3. This chain's CDR3 is CASSSKPLNTDTQFF. DNA for the CDR3: TGTGCCAGCAGCTCGAAGCCTTTGAACACCGATACGCAGTTTTTT. Variable domain in full (rest from reference TRBV11-3 and TRBJ2-3): EAGVVQSPRYKIIEKKQPVAFWCNPISGHNTLYWYLQNLGQGPELLIRYENEEAVDDSQLPKDRFSAERLKGVDSTLKIQPAELGDSAVYLCASSSKPLNTDTQFFGPGTRLTVL.

J is TRBJ2-1 and V is TRBV7-2, with D possibly being TRBD2 (6 bases). Trimming removed 3 bases from V and 13 bases from J, with 16 bases in between. The CDR3 has 13 residues. CDR1 SGHTA and CDR2 FQGNSA come from the germline V gene. CDR3 loop: CASSFKGGTFQFF. The CDR3 nucleotides are TGTGCCAGCAGCTTTAAGGGCGGGACCTTCCAGTTCTTC.

This clonotype was seen a handful of times. The chain carries TRBV5-4 and TRBJ2-2; tentatively, D is TRBD2 (6 bases). The CDR3 contains 13 residues. V lost 4 bases, J lost 10 bases, and 14 bases lay in between. Germline V gene sequence: CDR1 SGHNT, CDR2 YYREEE (reference sequence). The CDR3: CASSVNSGEELFF. The CDR3 DNA follows: TGTGCCAGCAGCGTGAATAGCGGAGAGGAGCTGTTTTTT.

This clonotype was found many times. At one boundary the junction diverges from the germline segment, which might be a read error. The genes are TRBV6-2 or TRBV6-3 and TRBJ2-2, with 8 bases matching TRBD2. The CDR3 spans 14 residues. Germline V gene lookup returns CDR1 MNHEY and CDR2 SVGEGT. CDR3 protein: CASGRTSNTGELFF. CDR3 in DNA: TGTGCCAGCGGCCGGACTAGCAACACTGGGGAGCTGTTTTTT.

In its sample, this clonotype was seen many times. The gene calls are TRBV6-5 and TRBJ2-1, with 14 bases fitting TRBD2. Per germline, CDR1 MNHEY and CDR2 SVGAGI. CDR3 length equals 16 residues. Germline trimming cut 4 bases from V and 4 bases from J; bases unmatched to any gene: 3. The chain's CDR3 is CASSSRLAGGYNEQFF. The DNA for the CDR3 is TGTGCCAGCAGTTCCAGACTAGCGGGAGGGTACAATGAGCAGTTCTTC.

The chain uses TRBV7-2 and TRBJ2-3, with a weak D call TRBD1 (7 bases). TRBJ2-7 explains the end of the DNA better; the J call may be wrong. This CDR3 is 16 amino acids long. CDR1 is SGHTA, CDR2 FQGNSA, per germline. This CDR3 reads CASSPQGGSGTDTQYF. The CDR3 nucleotides are TGTGCCAGCAGCCCGCAGGGGGGCAGTGGCACAGATACGCAGTACTTC.

The V call is TRBV5-6, the J call TRBJ2-5; possibly TRBD2 for D (6 bases). V lost 1 base and J lost 11, with 21 bases in between. Germline lookup yields CDR1 SGHDT and CDR2 YYEEEE. The CDR3 covers 15 residues. The CDR3 protein is CASSLLDWASGEQYF. The DNA of the CDR3 is TGTGCCAGCAGCTTGCTGGACTGGGCCTCGGGGGAGCAGTACTTC.

This chain links TRBV7-8 with TRBJ2-1; no firm D call. V dropped 5 bases and J dropped 10 bases, with 12 bases sitting between them. The CDR3 is 12 residues long. Germline values: CDR1 SGHVS, CDR2 FQNEAQ. CDR3 coding DNA: TGTGCCAGCAGCCATCGGAGCCGCGAGCAGTTCTTC. This encodes CASSHRSREQFF. Drawing the rest from reference TRBV7-8 and TRBJ2-1, the complete variable domain is GAGVSQSPRYKVAKRGQDVALRCDPISGHVSLFWYQQALGQGPEFLTYFQNEAQLDKSGLPSDRFFAERPEGSVSTLKIQRTQQEDSAVYLCASSHRSREQFFGPGTRLTVL.

The chain joins TRBV7-2 to TRBJ2-4; D possibly matches TRBD1 or TRBD2 (5 bases each). This CDR3 region has 14 residues. Germline V gene lookup returns CDR1 SGHTA and CDR2 FQGNSA. The chain's CDR3 is CAGIAAGARDIQYF. In DNA, the CDR3 is TGTGCGGGCATCGCGGCCGGGGCACGAGACATTCAGTACTTC.

The V gene is TRBV10-1, the J gene TRBJ2-2; D perhaps matches TRBD1 (6 bases). Germline CDR1 WNHNN, CDR2 SYGVQD (reference sequence). The V gene lost 4 bases and the J gene lost 3 bases, with 9 bases spanning the gap. The length of the CDR3 is 14 residues. CDR3 bases: TGCGCCAGCAGTGGGGCAGGGGACACCGGGGAGCTGTTTTTT. Protein: CASSGAGDTGELFF.

The chain employs TRBV20-1 and TRBJ2-5, with a possible D match to TRBD1 (5 bases). The CDR3 runs 15 residues. Germline lookup yields CDR1 DFQATT and CDR2 SNEGSKA (reference sequence). The V end was cut by 5 bases, the J end by 1 base, with 17 bases between. The CDR3 region is CSAPDSSASQETQYF. CDR3 DNA sequence: TGCAGTGCTCCAGACAGCTCGGCGTCCCAAGAGACCCAGTACTTC.

The chain links TRBV12-3 or TRBV12-4 to TRBJ2-4; either TRBD1 or TRBD2 may fit D (5 bases each). The CDR3 extends over 14 amino acids. Trimming pared 11 bases from V and 10 bases from J, leaving 24 bases between. CDR3 residues: CACTSPGDQEIQYF. The CDR3 bases are TGTGCCTGTACCTCCCCCGGGGACCAAGAGATTCAGTACTTC.

There are a few counts of this clonotype. A junction end diverges from the germline sequence, so it may reflect a read error. The V gene is TRBV7-7, the J gene TRBJ1-6, with D unresolved. CDR1 and CDR2 from the germline V gene are SSHAT and FNYEAQ (reference sequence). CDR3 length equals 13 residues. CDR3 nucleotides: TGTGCTAGCAGCTTAGCACCGGAATCACCCCTCCACTTT. It codes for CASSLAPESPLHF.

This clonotype was recorded a few times. The chain combines TRBV11-2 with TRBJ2-7, with D perhaps matching TRBD1 (6 bases). The CDR3 has 12 amino acids. Germline-derived CDR1 and CDR2 are SGHAT and FQNNGV. Trimming left V 3 bases short and J 6 bases short, with 9 bases between. CDR3: CASSFGGAEQYF. Written as DNA, the CDR3 is TGTGCCAGCAGCTTTGGGGGCGCCGAGCAGTACTTC.